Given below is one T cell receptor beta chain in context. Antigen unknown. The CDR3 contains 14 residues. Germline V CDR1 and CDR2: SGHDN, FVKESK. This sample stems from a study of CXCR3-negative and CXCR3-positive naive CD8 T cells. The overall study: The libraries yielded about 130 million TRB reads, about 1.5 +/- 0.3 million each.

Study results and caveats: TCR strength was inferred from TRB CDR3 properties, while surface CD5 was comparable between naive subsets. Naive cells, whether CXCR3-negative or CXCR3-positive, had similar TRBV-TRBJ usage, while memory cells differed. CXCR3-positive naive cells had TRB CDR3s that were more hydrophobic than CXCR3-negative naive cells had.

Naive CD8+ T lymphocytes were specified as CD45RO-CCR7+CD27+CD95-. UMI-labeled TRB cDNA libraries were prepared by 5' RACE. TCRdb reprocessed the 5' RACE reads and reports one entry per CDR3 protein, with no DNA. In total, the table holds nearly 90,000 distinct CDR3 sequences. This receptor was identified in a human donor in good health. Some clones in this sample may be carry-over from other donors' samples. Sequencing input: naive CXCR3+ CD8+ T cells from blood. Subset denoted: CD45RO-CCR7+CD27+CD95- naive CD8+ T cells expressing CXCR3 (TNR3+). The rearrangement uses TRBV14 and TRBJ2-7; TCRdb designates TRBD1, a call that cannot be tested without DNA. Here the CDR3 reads CASSPDRRPYEQYF.